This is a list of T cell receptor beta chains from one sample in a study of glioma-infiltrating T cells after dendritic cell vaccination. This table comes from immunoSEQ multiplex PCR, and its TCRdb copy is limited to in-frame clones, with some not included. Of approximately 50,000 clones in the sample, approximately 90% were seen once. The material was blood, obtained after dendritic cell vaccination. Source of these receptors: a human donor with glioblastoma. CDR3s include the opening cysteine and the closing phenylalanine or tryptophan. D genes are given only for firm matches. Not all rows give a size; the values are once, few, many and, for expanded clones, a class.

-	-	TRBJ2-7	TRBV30	TGTGCCTGGAGAGGAGGGTCGCAGGGCGTCTACGAGCAGTACTTC	CAWRGGSQGVYEQYF
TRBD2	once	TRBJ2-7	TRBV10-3	TGTGCCATCAGTGAGTCGACTAGCGGGAGTTACGAGCAGTACTTC	CAISESTSGSYEQYF
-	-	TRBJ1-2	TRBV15	TGTGCCACCAGCAGAGATCAGGAGGGCTATGGCTACACCTTC	CATSRDQEGYGYTF
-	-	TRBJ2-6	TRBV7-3	TGTGCCAGCAGCTTAACGCCAGGGATAGCAGGGGCCAACGTCCTGACTTTC	CASSLTPGIAGANVLTF
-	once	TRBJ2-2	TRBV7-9	TGTGCCAGCAGCCATTCACCTAAACCCGGGGAGCTGTTTTTT	CASSHSPKPGELFF
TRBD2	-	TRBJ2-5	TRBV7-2	TGTGCCAGCAGCTTAGCGCCCCCCGGGAGGGAAGGGACCCAGTACTTC	CASSLAPPGREGTQYF
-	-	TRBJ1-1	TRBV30	TGTGCCTGGAGCGATGGGGGGGCTATGAACACTGAAGCTTTCTTT	CAWSDGGAMNTEAFF
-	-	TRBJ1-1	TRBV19	TGTGCCAGTAGTATTTTTGGGACATTGAACACTGAAGCTTTCTTT	CASSIFGTLNTEAFF
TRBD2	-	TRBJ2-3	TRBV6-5	TGTGCCAGCTCTCCTAGCGGGAGATCAGATACGCAGTATTTT	CASSPSGRSDTQYF
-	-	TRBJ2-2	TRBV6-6	TGTGCCAGCAGCTTCAGGAACACCGGGGAGCTGTTTTTT	CASSFRNTGELFF
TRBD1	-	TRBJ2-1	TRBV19	TGTGCCAGTAGACCCGGGACAGGGGGACCGAATGAGCAGTTCTTC	CASRPGTGGPNEQFF